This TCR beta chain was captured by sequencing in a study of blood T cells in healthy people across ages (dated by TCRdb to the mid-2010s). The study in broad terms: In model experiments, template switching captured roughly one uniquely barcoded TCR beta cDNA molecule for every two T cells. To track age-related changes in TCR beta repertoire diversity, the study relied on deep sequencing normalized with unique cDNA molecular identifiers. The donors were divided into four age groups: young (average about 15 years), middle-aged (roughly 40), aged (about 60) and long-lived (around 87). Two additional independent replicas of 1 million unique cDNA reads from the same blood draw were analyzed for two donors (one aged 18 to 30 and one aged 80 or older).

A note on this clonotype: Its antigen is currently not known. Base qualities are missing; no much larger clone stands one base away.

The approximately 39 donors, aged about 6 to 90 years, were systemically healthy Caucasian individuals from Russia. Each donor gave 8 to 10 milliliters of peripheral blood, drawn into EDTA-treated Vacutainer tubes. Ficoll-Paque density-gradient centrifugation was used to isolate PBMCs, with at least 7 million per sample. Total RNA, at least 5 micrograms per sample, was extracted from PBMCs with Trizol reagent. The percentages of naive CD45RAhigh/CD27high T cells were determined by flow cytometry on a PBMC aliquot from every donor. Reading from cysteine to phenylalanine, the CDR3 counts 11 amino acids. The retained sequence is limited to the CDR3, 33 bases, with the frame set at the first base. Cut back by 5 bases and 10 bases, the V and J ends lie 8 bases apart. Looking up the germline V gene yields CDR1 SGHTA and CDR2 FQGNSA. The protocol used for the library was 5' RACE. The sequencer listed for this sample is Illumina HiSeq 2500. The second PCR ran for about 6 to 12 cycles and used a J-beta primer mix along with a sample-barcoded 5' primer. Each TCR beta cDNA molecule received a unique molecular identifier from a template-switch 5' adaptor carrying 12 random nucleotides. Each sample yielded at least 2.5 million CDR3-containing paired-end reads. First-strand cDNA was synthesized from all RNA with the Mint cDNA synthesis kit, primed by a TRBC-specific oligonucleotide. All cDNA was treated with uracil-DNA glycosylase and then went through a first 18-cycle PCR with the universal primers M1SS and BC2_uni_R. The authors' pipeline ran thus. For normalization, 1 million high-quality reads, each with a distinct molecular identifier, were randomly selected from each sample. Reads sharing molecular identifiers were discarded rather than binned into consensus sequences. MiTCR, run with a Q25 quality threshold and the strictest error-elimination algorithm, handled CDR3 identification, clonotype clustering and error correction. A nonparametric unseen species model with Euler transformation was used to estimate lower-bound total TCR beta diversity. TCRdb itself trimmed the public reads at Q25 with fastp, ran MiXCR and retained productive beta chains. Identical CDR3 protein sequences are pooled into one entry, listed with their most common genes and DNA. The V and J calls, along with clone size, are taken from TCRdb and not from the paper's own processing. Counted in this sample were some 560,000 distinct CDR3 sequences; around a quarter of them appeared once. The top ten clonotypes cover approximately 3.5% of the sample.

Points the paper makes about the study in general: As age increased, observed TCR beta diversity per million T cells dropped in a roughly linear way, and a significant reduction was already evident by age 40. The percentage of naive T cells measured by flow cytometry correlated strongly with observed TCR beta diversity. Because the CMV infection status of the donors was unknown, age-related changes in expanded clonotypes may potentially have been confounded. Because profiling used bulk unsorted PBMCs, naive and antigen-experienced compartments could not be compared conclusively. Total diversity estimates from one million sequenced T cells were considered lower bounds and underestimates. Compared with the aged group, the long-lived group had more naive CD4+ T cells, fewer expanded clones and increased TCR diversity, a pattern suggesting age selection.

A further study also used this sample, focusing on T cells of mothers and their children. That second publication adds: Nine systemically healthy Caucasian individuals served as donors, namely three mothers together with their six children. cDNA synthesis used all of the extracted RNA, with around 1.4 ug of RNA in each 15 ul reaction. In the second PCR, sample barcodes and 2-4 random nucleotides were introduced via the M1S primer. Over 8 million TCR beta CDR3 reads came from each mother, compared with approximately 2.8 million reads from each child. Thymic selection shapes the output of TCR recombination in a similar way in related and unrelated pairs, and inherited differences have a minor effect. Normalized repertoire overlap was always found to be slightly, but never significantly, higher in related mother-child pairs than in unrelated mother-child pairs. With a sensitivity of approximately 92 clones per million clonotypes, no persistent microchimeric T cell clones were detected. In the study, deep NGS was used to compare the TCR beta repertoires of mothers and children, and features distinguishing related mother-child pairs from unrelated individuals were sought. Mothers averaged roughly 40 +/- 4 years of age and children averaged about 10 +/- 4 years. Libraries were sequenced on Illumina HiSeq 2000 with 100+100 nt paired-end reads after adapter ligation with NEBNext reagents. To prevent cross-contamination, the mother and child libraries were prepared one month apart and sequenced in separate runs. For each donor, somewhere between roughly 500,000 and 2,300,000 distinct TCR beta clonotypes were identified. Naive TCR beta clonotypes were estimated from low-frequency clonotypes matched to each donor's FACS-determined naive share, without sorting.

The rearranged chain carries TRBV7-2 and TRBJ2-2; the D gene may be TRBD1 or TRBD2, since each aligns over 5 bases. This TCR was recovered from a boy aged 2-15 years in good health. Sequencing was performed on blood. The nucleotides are TGTGCCAGCAGCCTCGGGACGGAGCTGTTTTTT. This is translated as CASSLGTELFF.